This T cell receptor (beta chain) was recovered during a study of blood T cell repertoires in COVID-19. On the study more broadly: Spain, Italy and the United States supplied samples that represented acute and convalescent COVID-19.

Germline V lookup: CDR1 SGHNT, CDR2 YENEEA. CDR3 length: 16 residues. V lost 1 base, J lost 6 bases, and 19 bases lay in between. Repertoires were generated with immunoSEQ multiplex PCR, while TCRdb's copy carries only in-frame clones and drops some. The repertoire includes about 370,000 clones, around 87% of them detected once, and roughly 1% sits in the top ten. The chain carries TRBV11-3 and TRBJ2-7, with D perhaps matching TRBD1 (5 bases). What was sequenced was PBMCs or T cells enriched from blood (not recorded which). The receptor was isolated from a man younger than 35 who had recovered from COVID-19. DNA of the CDR3: TGTGCCAGCAGCTTAGGTGCAGGGCTCTCCGTCGCCGAGCAGTACTTC. Protein: CASSLGAGLSVAEQYF.